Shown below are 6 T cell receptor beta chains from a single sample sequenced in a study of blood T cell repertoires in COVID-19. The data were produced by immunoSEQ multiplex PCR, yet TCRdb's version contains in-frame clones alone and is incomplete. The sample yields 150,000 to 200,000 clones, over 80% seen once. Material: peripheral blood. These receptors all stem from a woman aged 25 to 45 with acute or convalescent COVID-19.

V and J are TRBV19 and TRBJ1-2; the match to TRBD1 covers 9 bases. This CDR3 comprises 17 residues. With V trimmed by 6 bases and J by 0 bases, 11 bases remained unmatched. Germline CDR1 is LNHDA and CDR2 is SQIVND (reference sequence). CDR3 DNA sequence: TGTGCCAGTAGCTCACCGGGACAGGGAATTCCTAACTATGGCTACACCTTC. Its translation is CASSSPGQGIPNYGYTF.

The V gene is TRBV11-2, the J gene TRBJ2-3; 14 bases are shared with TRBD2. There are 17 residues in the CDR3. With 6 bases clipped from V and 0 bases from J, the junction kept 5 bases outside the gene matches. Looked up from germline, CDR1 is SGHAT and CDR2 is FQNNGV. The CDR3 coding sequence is TGTGCCAGCAGACGACTAGCGGGGGGGCAAAGCACAGATACGCAGTATTTT. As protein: CASRRLAGGQSTDTQYF.

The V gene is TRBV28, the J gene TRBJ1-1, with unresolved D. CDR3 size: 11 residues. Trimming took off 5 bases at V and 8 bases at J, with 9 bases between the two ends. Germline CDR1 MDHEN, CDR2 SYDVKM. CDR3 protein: CASSVRWEAFF. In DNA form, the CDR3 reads TGTGCCAGCAGTGTGCGGTGGGAAGCTTTCTTT.

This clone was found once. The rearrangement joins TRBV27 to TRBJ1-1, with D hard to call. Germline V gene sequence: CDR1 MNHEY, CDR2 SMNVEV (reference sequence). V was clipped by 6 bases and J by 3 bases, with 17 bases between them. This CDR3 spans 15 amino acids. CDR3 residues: CASSLYRETDTEAFF. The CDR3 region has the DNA TGTGCCAGCAGCCTTTACCGCGAAACGGACACTGAAGCTTTCTTT.

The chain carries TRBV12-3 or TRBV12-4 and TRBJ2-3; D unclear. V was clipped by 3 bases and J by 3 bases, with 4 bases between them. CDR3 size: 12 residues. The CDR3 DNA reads TGTGCCAGCAGTTTCCTGACAGATACGCAGTATTTT. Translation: CASSFLTDTQYF.

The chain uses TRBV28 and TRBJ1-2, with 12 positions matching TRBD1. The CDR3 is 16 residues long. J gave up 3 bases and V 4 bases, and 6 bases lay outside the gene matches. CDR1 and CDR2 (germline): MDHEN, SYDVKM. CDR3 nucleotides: TGTGCCAGCAGTTCTTCCGGGACAGGGGGCTACTATGGCTACACCTTC. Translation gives CASSSSGTGGYYGYTF.